The next 20 T cell receptor beta chains were all read from a single sample in a study of radiation and T cells in renal cell carcinoma. Repertoires were generated with immunoSEQ multiplex PCR, while TCRdb's copy carries only in-frame clones and drops some. The table records some 7,400 clones, about 65% of them present only once. The sample's treatment: treatment-naive control, cytoreductive nephrectomy. The sample consisted of tumor tissue, taken from a patient whose treatment was nephrectomy without radiotherapy. The receptors here all came from a woman aged 65 to 85 with renal cell carcinoma.

By sample share, this clone is medium-sized. The V call is TRBV19, the J call TRBJ2-1; 7 nucleotides agree with TRBD1. Germline values: CDR1 LNHDA, CDR2 SQIVND (reference sequence). After removal of 5 bases from V and 5 bases from J, the junction contained 6 bases not matched to a gene. CDR3 length: 14 amino acids. The CDR3 protein is CASSVGQWDNEQFF. CDR3 nucleotide sequence: TGTGCCAGTAGTGTGGGACAGTGGGACAATGAGCAGTTCTTC.

The CDR3, as DNA: TGTGCCAGCAGCTTGGTCGTAAAGGTTCAAGAGACCCAGTACTTC. Translation: CASSLVVKVQETQYF. The chain employs TRBV5-8 and TRBJ2-5; D is unclear. Germline values: CDR1 SGHTS, CDR2 YDEGEE. With 0 bases removed from V and 2 bases from J, the gap between germline ends came to 11 bases. CDR3 size: 15 residues.

This clone was recorded once. The chain carries TRBV7-9 and TRBJ2-3; D not certain. Germline V gene lookup returns CDR1 SEHNR and CDR2 FQNEAQ (reference sequence). Trimming left V 7 bases short and J 3 bases short, with 11 bases between. This CDR3 has 13 amino acids. The CDR3 protein is CASTGGGTDTQYF. CDR3 sequence (DNA): TGTGCCAGCACCGGCGGTGGAACAGATACGCAGTATTTT. The full variable domain, completed using reference TRBV7-9 and TRBJ2-3, is DTGVSQNPRHKITKRGQNVTFRCDPISEHNRLYWYRQTLGQGPEFLTYFQNEAQLEKSRLLSDRFSAERPKGSFSTLEIQRTEQGDSAMYLCASTGGGTDTQYFGPGTRLTVL.

V and J are TRBV27 and TRBJ1-1, with unresolved D. Trimming took 0 bases from V and 0 from J, leaving 5 bases between them. Germline loops: CDR1 MNHEY, CDR2 SMNVEV (reference sequence). This CDR3 has 14 amino acids. CDR3 in DNA: TGTGCCAGCAGTTTATCACGGATGAACACTGAAGCTTTCTTT. Translated, it gives CASSLSRMNTEAFF.

The chain carries TRBV6-1 and TRBJ2-5; TRBD1 is a possible D gene (6 bases). This CDR3 contains 14 residues. Germline V lookup: CDR1 MNHNS, CDR2 SASEGT. V lost 8 bases and J lost 3, with 16 bases in between. This CDR3 is CASPTGPLEETQYF. The CDR3 DNA follows: TGTGCCAGCCCGACAGGACCCCTCGAAGAGACCCAGTACTTC.

By share, this clone ranks as medium-sized. The chain links TRBV19 to TRBJ1-1; a possible D gene is TRBD1 (5 bases). CDR1 is LNHDA and CDR2 is SQIVND in the germline V gene (reference sequence). This CDR3 contains 14 residues. The V and J ends lost 3 bases and 3 bases respectively, with 11 bases between them. Here the CDR3 reads CASSIEGRYTEAFF. The CDR3 DNA sequence: TGTGCCAGTAGTATTGAGGGACGGTACACTGAAGCTTTCTTT.

The V and J genes are TRBV30 and TRBJ2-2; TRBD1 matches 7 bases. In germline, CDR1 is GTSNPN, CDR2 SVGIG (reference sequence). This CDR3 region has 14 residues. The V gene end was trimmed by 5 bases and the J gene end by 2 bases; junction bases not matched to a gene: 5. Here the CDR3 reads CAWFPGGNTGELFF. DNA of the CDR3: TGTGCCTGGTTCCCAGGGGGTAACACCGGGGAGCTGTTTTTT.

The V call is TRBV7-2, the J call TRBJ2-7; D perhaps matches TRBD2 (6 bases). Trimming took off 3 bases at V and 3 bases at J, with 12 bases between the two ends. The CDR3 loop spans 14 amino acids. Germline values: CDR1 SGHTA, CDR2 FQGNSA. This CDR3 reads CASSFSEGSYEQYF. CDR3 coding DNA: TGTGCCAGCAGCTTCTCGGAGGGGAGCTACGAGCAGTACTTC.

The chain carries TRBV2 and TRBJ2-7, with 8 bases lining up with TRBD2. This CDR3 contains 14 residues. Germline lookup yields CDR1 SNHLY and CDR2 FYNNEI. V lost 4 bases and J lost 2; bases outside the gene matches: 4. Here the CDR3 DNA reads TGTGCCAGCAGTGCAGCGGGGGAGACCTACGAGCAGTACTTC. It translates to CASSAAGETYEQYF.

This chain links TRBV5-6 with TRBJ2-7; 9 nucleotides match TRBD1. Germline lookup yields CDR1 SGHDT and CDR2 YYEEEE. The CDR3 is made up of 15 amino acids. With V trimmed by 4 bases and J by 5 bases, 10 bases remained unmatched. The CDR3 region is CASSRRTGVSNEQYF. The DNA for the CDR3 is TGTGCCAGCAGCAGAAGGACAGGGGTATCCAACGAGCAGTACTTC.

The chain joins TRBV6-6 to TRBJ1-1; D is perhaps TRBD1 (5 bases). The CDR3 has 15 residues. Germline-derived CDR1 and CDR2 are MNHNY and SVGAGI (reference sequence). V was pared by 0 bases and J by 1 base, with 9 bases between. Here the CDR3 DNA reads TGTGCCAGCAGTTACTCAAGGGGCTGGAACACTGAAGCTTTCTTT. Translated, it gives CASSYSRGWNTEAFF.

The chain carries TRBV19 and TRBJ1-1; TRBD1 matches at 10 bases. Germline CDR1 and CDR2: LNHDA and SQIVND (reference sequence). The V gene end was trimmed by 6 bases and the J gene end by 6 bases; junction bases not matched to a gene: 4. CDR3 length: 13 residues. CDR3 DNA sequence: TGTGCCAGTAGCCGGGACAGGGGCGCTGAAGCTTTCTTT. Translation: CASSRDRGAEAFF.

The chain has TRBV13 and TRBJ1-1; D might be TRBD1 (5 bases). This CDR3 is built from 15 residues. CDR1 and CDR2 (germline): PRHDT, FYEKMQ (reference sequence). V was pared by 10 bases and J by 1 base, with 19 bases between. CDR3 nucleotide sequence: TGTGCCACCCTCTTATCCCAGGGACCGAACACTGAAGCTTTCTTT. Protein product: CATLLSQGPNTEAFF.

This clone was seen more than once but under ten times. The chain uses TRBV5-6 and TRBJ1-5; 8 bases are a match to TRBD1. V lost 0 bases, J lost 1 base, and 3 bases stayed unmatched. The CDR3 has 16 amino acids. The germline CDR1 and CDR2 sequences are SGHDT and YYEEEE. The CDR3 reads CASSLGRTGSNQPQHF. CDR3 nucleotides: TGTGCCAGCAGCTTGGGTAGGACAGGGAGCAATCAGCCCCAGCATTTT.

The chain links TRBV6-6 to TRBJ2-2; 7 bases match TRBD2. The CDR3 is made up of 15 amino acids. J was trimmed by 0 bases and V by 5 bases; bases with no gene match: 3. CDR1 and CDR2 from the germline V gene are MNHNY and SVGAGI (reference sequence). The CDR3 sequence: CASSGLAANTGELFF. CDR3 coding DNA: TGTGCCAGCAGTGGGCTAGCGGCGAACACCGGGGAGCTGTTTTTT.

The chain recombines TRBV19 with TRBJ1-6; D remains unclear. V lost 3 bases to trimming and J lost 7 bases, with 10 bases between them. The germline V gene has CDR1 LNHDA and CDR2 SQIVND (reference sequence). This CDR3 contains 14 residues. The CDR3 nucleotides read TGTGCCAGTAGTATGAGGGTAGAGAATTCACCCCTCCACTTT. Residues: CASSMRVENSPLHF.

In this sample, this clone turned up a few times. The same CDR3 is also encoded by other DNA sequences in this sample. J is TRBJ1-3 and V is TRBV9; D gene uncertain. Germline V gives CDR1 SGDLS, CDR2 YYNGEE. There are 11 residues in the CDR3. V lost 2 bases and J 3 bases, leaving 0 bases between the germline ends. The CDR3 DNA is TGTGCCAGCAGCGTTGGAAACACCATATATTTT. It translates to CASSVGNTIYF.

This clone occurred a few times. The J gene is TRBJ1-4, the V gene TRBV9, with D hard to call. Germline V gene sequence: CDR1 SGDLS, CDR2 YYNGEE. The V end lost 0 bases, the J end lost 8 bases, and 14 bases lay between the germline ends. The length of the CDR3 is 15 residues. CDR3 in amino acids: CASSVGDGGGEKLFF. The DNA of the CDR3 is TGTGCCAGCAGCGTAGGAGATGGAGGTGGGGAAAAACTGTTTTTT.

This chain uses TRBV6-5 with TRBJ1-1; TRBD1 aligns across 7 bases. CDR3 length: 13 residues. Germline assignment: CDR1 MNHEY and CDR2 SVGAGI. The V and J ends lost 8 bases and 2 bases, in that order; junction bases with no gene match: 5. This CDR3 is CASERGRNTEAFF. CDR3 coding DNA: TGTGCCAGCGAGAGGGGGCGAAACACTGAAGCTTTCTTT.

The V and J genes are TRBV27 and TRBJ2-7, with TRBD1 as a possible D gene (6 bases). This CDR3 region has 16 residues. Germline-derived CDR1 and CDR2 are MNHEY and SMNVEV (reference sequence). With 6 bases removed from V and 3 bases from J, the gap between germline ends came to 21 bases. The CDR3: CASSKKSAGDNYEQYF. In DNA form, the CDR3 reads TGTGCCAGCAGCAAAAAGAGCGCAGGGGATAACTACGAGCAGTACTTC.